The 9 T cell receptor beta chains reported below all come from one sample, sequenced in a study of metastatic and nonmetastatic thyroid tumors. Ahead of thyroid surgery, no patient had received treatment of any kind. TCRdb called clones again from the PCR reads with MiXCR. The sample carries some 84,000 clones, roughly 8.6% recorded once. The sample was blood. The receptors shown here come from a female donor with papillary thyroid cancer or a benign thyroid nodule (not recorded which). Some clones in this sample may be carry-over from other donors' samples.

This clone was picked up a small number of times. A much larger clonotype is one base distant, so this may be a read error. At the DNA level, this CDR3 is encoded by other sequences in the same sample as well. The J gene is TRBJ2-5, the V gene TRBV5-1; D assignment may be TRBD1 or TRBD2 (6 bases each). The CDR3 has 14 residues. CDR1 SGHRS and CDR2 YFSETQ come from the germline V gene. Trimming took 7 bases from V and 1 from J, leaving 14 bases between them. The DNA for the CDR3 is TGCGCCAGCCGGGACTCCAGGGGCCAAGAGACCCAGTACTTC. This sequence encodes CASRDSRGQETQYF.

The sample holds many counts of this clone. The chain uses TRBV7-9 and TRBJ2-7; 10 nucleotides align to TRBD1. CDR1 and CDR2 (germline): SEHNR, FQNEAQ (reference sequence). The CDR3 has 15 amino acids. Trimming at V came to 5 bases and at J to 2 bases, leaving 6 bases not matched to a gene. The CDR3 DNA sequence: TGTGCCAGCAGCCCAGGGACAGGGGCAACCTACGAGCAGTACTTC. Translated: CASSPGTGATYEQYF.

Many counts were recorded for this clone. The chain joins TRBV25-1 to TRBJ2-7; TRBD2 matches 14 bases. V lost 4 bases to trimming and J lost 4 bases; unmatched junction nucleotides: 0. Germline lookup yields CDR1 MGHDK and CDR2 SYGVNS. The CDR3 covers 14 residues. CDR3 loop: CASSGTSGGYEQYF. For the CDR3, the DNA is TGTGCCAGCAGTGGGACTAGCGGGGGGTACGAGCAGTACTTC.

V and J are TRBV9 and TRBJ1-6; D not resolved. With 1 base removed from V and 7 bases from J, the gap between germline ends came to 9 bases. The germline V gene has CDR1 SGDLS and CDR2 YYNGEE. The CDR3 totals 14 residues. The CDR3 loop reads CASSVTTDNSPLHF. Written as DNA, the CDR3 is TGTGCCAGCAGCGTAACAACAGACAATTCACCCCTCCACTTT. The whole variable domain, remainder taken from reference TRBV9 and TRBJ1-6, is DSGVTQTPKHLITATGQRVTLRCSPRSGDLSVYWYQQSLDQGLQFLIQYYNGEERAKGNILERFSAQQFPDLHSELNLSSLELGDSALYFCASSVTTDNSPLHFGNGTRLTVT.

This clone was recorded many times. CDR3 nucleotides: TGTGCCAGCAGCACCCCCGGACAGGGGAACACTGAAGCTTTCTTT. Its protein product is CASSTPGQGNTEAFF. The chain joins TRBV13 to TRBJ1-1; 8 bases match TRBD1. V was pared by 5 bases and J by 1 base, with 6 bases of the junction left unmatched. Looked up from germline, CDR1 is PRHDT and CDR2 is FYEKMQ (reference sequence). The CDR3 is 15 amino acids.

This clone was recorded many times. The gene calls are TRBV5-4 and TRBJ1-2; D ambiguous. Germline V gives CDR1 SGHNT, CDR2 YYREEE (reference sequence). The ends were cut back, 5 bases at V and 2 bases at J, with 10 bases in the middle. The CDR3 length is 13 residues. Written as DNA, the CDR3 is TGTGCCAGCAGTCTTGACGGAAACTATGGCTACACCTTC. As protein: CASSLDGNYGYTF.

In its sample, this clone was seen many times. CDR3 bases: TGTGCCAGTAGTATTGTAAGGGTCGGGGCCAACGTCCTGACTTTC. Translation gives CASSIVRVGANVLTF. The J gene is TRBJ2-6, the V gene TRBV19; D remains unclear. Germline CDR1 reads LNHDA; CDR2 reads SQIVND (reference sequence). The CDR3 length is 15 residues. V was cut by 3 bases and J by 4 bases, with 10 bases left in between. Using reference TRBV19 and TRBJ2-6 for the parts outside the CDR3, the full variable domain is DGGITQSPKYLFRKEGQNVTLSCEQNLNHDAMYWYRQDPGQGLRLIYYSQIVNDFQKGDIAEGYSVSREKKESFPLTVTSAQKNPTAFYLCASSIVRVGANVLTFGAGSRLTVL.

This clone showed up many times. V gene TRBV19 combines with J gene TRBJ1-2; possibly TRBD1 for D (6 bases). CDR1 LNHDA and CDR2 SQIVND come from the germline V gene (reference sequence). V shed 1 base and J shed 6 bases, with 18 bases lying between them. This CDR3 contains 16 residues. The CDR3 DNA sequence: TGTGCCAGTAGTATAGGGCTCGTACAGGGTTGGGATGGCTACACCTTC. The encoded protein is CASSIGLVQGWDGYTF.

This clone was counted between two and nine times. The CDR3 is CASSEGPGPGNTIYF. CDR3 nucleotide sequence: TGTGCCAGCAGTGAAGGTCCAGGGCCTGGAAACACCATATATTTT. This chain connects TRBV2 to TRBJ1-3; D might be TRBD1 (5 bases). Trimming took 1 base from V and 2 from J, leaving 9 bases between them. Germline V CDR1 and CDR2: SNHLY, FYNNEI. This CDR3 region has 15 residues.